One and the same sample provided the 26 T cell receptor beta chains below, sequenced in a study of tissue T cells after allogeneic stem cell transplantation. Profiling relied on immunoSEQ multiplex PCR, and the TCRdb table lists in-frame clones only, not all of them. Of tens of thousands of clones in the sample, roughly 72% were seen once. The specimen was spleen. All receptors derive from a female BALB/c mouse in good health. This mouse strain has H2-d as its MHC haplotype.

Comment on this clone: Germline and genes: mouse. The read ends 1 residue shy of where the CDR3 ends; the end is completed using the germline J gene. This chain joins TRBV5 and TRBJ1-1; D is ambiguous. V lost 0 bases to trimming and J lost 1 base, with 3 bases between them. The CDR3 extends over 13 amino acids. CDR1 LGHNA and CDR2 YNLKQL come from the germline V gene (reference sequence). Incomplete CDR3 DNA: TGTGCCAGCAGCCAAGAAGAAAACACAGAAGTCTTC. Translation gives CASSQEENTEVF. The full CDR3 protein reads CASSQEENTEVFF.

With regard to this clone: Gene names are the mouse ones. The read halts 1 residue ahead of the CDR3 end, with the missing end drawn from the germline J gene. The chain couples TRBV13-2 to TRBJ2-4; TRBD2 might be the D (6 bases). This CDR3 spans 14 amino acids. Germline V CDR1 and CDR2: NNHNN, SYGAGS (reference sequence). Trimming cost V 3 bases and J 0 bases, with 8 bases left between them. Incomplete CDR3 DNA: TGTGCCAGCGGTGTCGGGACTAGTCAAAACACCTTGTAC. It encodes CASGVGTSQNTLY. The CDR3 in its entirety is CASGVGTSQNTLYF.

Note on this clone: Gene names and germline refer to mouse. The sequence runs out 1 residue before the end of the CDR3; the remainder is reconstructed from the germline J gene. The chain employs TRBV20 and TRBJ1-1; 7 nucleotides align to TRBD1. Germline V gene sequence: CDR1 GFQATS, CDR2 STVNSAI. The ends lost 2 bases at V and 5 bases at J; junction bases unmatched: 2. The CDR3 is 12 residues long. CDR3 bases read: TGTGGTGCTAGGAGGGGGCATACAGAAGTCTTC. It codes for CGARRGHTEVF. The CDR3 as a whole reads CGARRGHTEVFF. Using reference TRBV20 and TRBJ1-1 for the parts outside the CDR3, the full variable domain is GALVYQYPRRTICKSGTSMRMECQAVGFQATSVAWYRQSPQKTFELIALSTVNSAIKYEQNFTQEKFPISHPNLSFSSMTVLNAYLEDRGLYLCGARRGHTEVFFGKGTRLTVV.

This clone was detected only once. Gene and germline names: mouse. The CDR3 is cut off 1 residue early in the read; its end comes from the germline J gene. This chain links TRBV5 with TRBJ1-4; possibly TRBD1 for D (5 bases). The CDR3 length is 14 residues. With 3 bases removed from V and 3 bases from J, the gap between germline ends came to 8 bases. Per germline, CDR1 LGHNA and CDR2 YNLKQL (reference sequence). The sequenced CDR3 bases are TGTGCCAGCAGCCACCAGGGACCCAACGAAAGATTATTT. Translation: CASSHQGPNERLF. The whole CDR3 protein is CASSHQGPNERLFF.

To note about this clone: Mouse names are used for the genes. Read coverage stops 1 residue before the CDR3 terminus; the germline J gene supplies the remainder. Other DNA sequences in the same sample also yield this CDR3. V is TRBV13-2 and J is TRBJ2-7; 12 bases are shared with TRBD2. CDR1 NNHNN and CDR2 SYGAGS come from the germline V gene (reference sequence). The V segment lost 4 bases and the J segment 7 bases; nucleotides outside the gene matches: 6. The CDR3 sequence is 14 residues long. The CDR3 protein is CASGRTGGVGEQYF. The sequenced part of the CDR3 DNA is TGTGCCAGCGGTCGGACTGGGGGGGTGGGGGAACAGTAC.

On this clone itself: Gene names and germline refer to mouse. The missing CDR3 end, 1 residue past where the read stops, is filled in from the germline J gene. This chain connects TRBV5 to TRBJ1-4; 8 bases agree with TRBD1. Germline V gene sequence: CDR1 LGHNA, CDR2 YNLKQL (reference sequence). With V trimmed by 4 bases and J by 7 bases, 5 bases remained unmatched. The CDR3 is 14 amino acids. The sequenced CDR3 bases are TGTGCCAGCAGCCCACAGGGGGTCGCCGAAAGATTATTT. Amino acid sequence: CASSPQGVAERLF. Given in full, the CDR3 is CASSPQGVAERLFF.

A note on this clone: Gene names and germline refer to mouse. The read falls 1 residue short of the CDR3 end, and the missing part is taken from the germline J gene. The gene calls are TRBV31 and TRBJ2-7; 11 bases match TRBD2. The CDR3 is made up of 12 amino acids. The V segment lost 5 bases and the J segment 7 bases; nucleotides outside the gene matches: 4. In germline, CDR1 is GKSSPN, CDR2 SITVG. CDR3 loop: CAWDWGGREQYF. The sequenced part of the CDR3 DNA is TGTGCCTGGGACTGGGGGGGGCGAGAACAGTAC.

In the case of this clone: All gene names here are mouse names. The sequence runs out 1 residue before the end of the CDR3; the remainder is reconstructed from the germline J gene. The genes are TRBV1 and TRBJ1-1, with D hard to call. The CDR3 covers 12 residues. Trimming left V 4 bases short and J 3 bases short, with 6 bases between. Germline values: CDR1 NSQYPW, CDR2 LRSPGD (reference sequence). The CDR3 here is CTCSGQDTEVFF. The sequenced part of the CDR3 DNA is TGCACCTGCAGTGGACAAGACACAGAAGTCTTC.

About this clone: Gene names are the mouse ones. The chain's CDR3 is CASSQPTRGSNERLFF. Partial CDR3 DNA: TGTGCCAGCAGCCAACCGACAAGGGGTTCCAACGAAAGATTATTT. The chain couples TRBV2 to TRBJ1-4; D is possibly TRBD1 (5 bases). The sequence runs out 1 residue before the end of the CDR3; the remainder is reconstructed from the germline J gene. Germline CDR1 and CDR2: LGHNA and YSYQKL. This CDR3 region has 16 residues. Trimming stripped 2 bases from V and 1 base from J, with 11 bases between.

In the case of this clone: Gene names are the mouse ones. The read stops 1 residue short of the end of the CDR3; the missing end is completed from the germline J gene. This rearrangement joins TRBV5 to TRBJ2-7, with 7 bases that match TRBD2. V shed 2 bases, J shed 7 bases, and the junction held 2 bases outside the gene matches. The CDR3 consists of 12 residues. CDR1 LGHNA and CDR2 YNLKQL come from the germline V gene (reference sequence). The CDR3 spells CASSQLGVEQYF. Partial CDR3 DNA: TGTGCCAGCAGCCAACTGGGGGTGGAACAGTAC.

Regarding this clone: The genes are named according to mouse. The read terminates 1 residue ahead of where the CDR3 ends, so the germline J gene completes it. The chain recombines TRBV13-2 with TRBJ1-5; maybe TRBD1 (5 bases). V was clipped by 0 bases and J by 3 bases, with 10 bases between them. The CDR3 has 15 amino acids. Germline values: CDR1 NNHNN, CDR2 SYGAGS (reference sequence). CDR3 DNA (partial): TGTGCCAGCGGTGATGCTTGGGGCAGCAACCAGGCTCCGCTT. Protein product: CASGDAWGSNQAPL. The entire CDR3 protein is CASGDAWGSNQAPLF.

This clone was detected only a few times. All gene names here are mouse names. The read halts 1 residue ahead of the CDR3 end, with the missing end drawn from the germline J gene. This sequence joins TRBV5 and TRBJ1-4; possible D gene TRBD1, 5 bases. This CDR3 spans 15 amino acids. Germline assignment: CDR1 LGHNA and CDR2 YNLKQL (reference sequence). V shed 1 base and J shed 0 bases, with 6 bases lying between them. The sequenced CDR3 bases are TGTGCCAGCAGCCAAGGGACAATTTCCAACGAAAGATTATTT. Translation gives CASSQGTISNERLF. The CDR3 in full is CASSQGTISNERLFF.

To note about this clone: Gene names follow the mouse nomenclature. With the read ending 1 residue before the CDR3 end, the germline J gene is used to fill in that end. The chain uses TRBV20 and TRBJ2-2, with TRBD1 as a possible D gene (5 bases). V was pared by 3 bases and J by 1 base, with 6 bases between. The CDR3 is 13 amino acids. Germline V gives CDR1 GFQATS, CDR2 STVNSAI. The DNA read from the CDR3 is TGTGGTGCTAGAGGGGAAAACACCGGGCAGCTCTAC. Protein sequence: CGARGENTGQLY. The entire CDR3 is CGARGENTGQLYF.

Concerning this clone: Gene labels here are mouse ones. The CDR3 DNA, read in part, is TGTGCCTGGGACACAAACTATGCTGAGCAGTTC. As protein: CAWDTNYAEQF. From start to end, the CDR3 is CAWDTNYAEQFF. The V call is TRBV31, the J call TRBJ2-1, with D unresolved. Coverage ceases 1 residue before the CDR3 finishes, and the germline J gene fills in the end. Trimming shortened V by 5 bases and J by 1 base, and 6 bases separated the two germline ends. The CDR3 contains 12 residues. The germline V gene has CDR1 GKSSPN and CDR2 SITVG.

Details on this clone: The gene names here belong to mouse. Coverage ceases 1 residue before the CDR3 finishes, and the germline J gene fills in the end. The J gene is TRBJ2-5, the V gene TRBV5; the match to TRBD2 covers 11 bases. The length of the CDR3 is 15 residues. The J segment lost 5 bases and the V segment lost 6 bases, leaving 7 bases of the junction unmatched. In germline, CDR1 is LGHNA, CDR2 YNLKQL (reference sequence). CDR3 loop: CASSRGLGGGDTQYF. Incomplete CDR3 DNA: TGTGCCAGCAGTCGCGGACTGGGGGGAGGAGACACCCAGTAC.

In the case of this clone: Mouse gene names and germline throughout. CDR3 DNA, as far as it was read: TGTGCCAGCAGTGATGTTGGGGGGGTCTATGAACAGTAC. It codes for CASSDVGGVYEQY. The whole CDR3 region reads CASSDVGGVYEQYF. The chain is built from TRBV13-3 and TRBJ2-7, with 8 nucleotides matching TRBD2. The CDR3 end is not reached by the read, which stops 1 residue before it; the germline J gene fills it in. Germline V CDR1 and CDR2: NNHDY, SYVADS. V lost 0 bases and J lost 3; bases outside the gene matches: 2. The CDR3 sequence is 14 residues long.

Worth noting for this clone: The listed genes are named as in mouse. Coverage ceases 1 residue before the CDR3 finishes, and the germline J gene fills in the end. This rearrangement joins TRBV13-2 to TRBJ1-1; TRBD1 is a possible D gene (5 bases). CDR1 and CDR2 from the germline V gene are NNHNN and SYGAGS (reference sequence). V was pared by 3 bases and J by 0 bases, with 9 bases between. This CDR3 has 14 amino acids. The CDR3 loop reads CASGGPGQNTEVFF. The part of the CDR3 DNA that was read is TGTGCCAGCGGTGGCCCGGGACAGAACACAGAAGTCTTC.

About this clone itself: Any gene name here is a mouse gene name. The CDR3 goes on 1 residue after the read ends, and that part is filled in from the germline J gene. This sequence joins TRBV19 and TRBJ2-4, with 7 positions matching TRBD1. J lost 0 bases, V lost 5 bases, and 6 bases had no gene match. The germline V gene encodes CDR1 FNHDT and CDR2 SITEND (reference sequence). The CDR3 runs 15 residues. The part of the CDR3 DNA that was read is TGTGCCAGCAGCCGAGGGACAGCTAGTCAAAACACCTTGTAC. Translating gives CASSRGTASQNTLY. The whole CDR3 region reads CASSRGTASQNTLYF.

On this clone itself: These gene names are mouse names. The read stops 1 residue short of the end of the CDR3; the missing end is completed from the germline J gene. The chain employs TRBV17 and TRBJ2-3; no definite D call. V was cut by 3 bases and J by 0 bases, with 7 bases left in between. Germline V gives CDR1 MNHDT, CDR2 YYDKIL. This CDR3 contains 14 residues. The DNA read from the CDR3 is TGTGCTAGCAGTAGCCAGACTAGTGCAGAAACGCTGTAT. Its protein product is CASSSQTSAETLY. The full CDR3 sequence reads CASSSQTSAETLYF. The variable domain in full, with the rest retrieved from reference TRBV17 and TRBJ2-3, is DTTVKQNPRYKLARVGKPVNLICSQTMNHDTMYWYQKKPNQAPKLLLFYYDKILNREADTFEKFQSSRPNNSFCSLYIGSAGLEYSAMYLCASSSQTSAETLYFGSGTRLTVL.

A note on this clone: Gene names are the mouse ones. The read finishes 1 residue shy of the CDR3 end, and the germline J gene is used to complete it. The V and J genes are TRBV20 and TRBJ2-1; 7 bases are shared with TRBD1. Germline loops: CDR1 GFQATS, CDR2 STVNSAI. This CDR3 contains 14 residues. V trimming: 0 bases; J trimming: 1 base; junction bases outside the gene matches: 0. The sequenced part of the CDR3 DNA is TGTGGTGCTAGGGAGACAGGGAACTATGCTGAGCAGTTC. It specifies CGARETGNYAEQF. The full-length CDR3 reads as CGARETGNYAEQFF.

Of note for this clone: Each gene name is a mouse one. The CDR3 end falls 1 residue outside the read, so it is completed with the germline J gene. The rearrangement links TRBV30 to TRBJ1-2; weak D call: TRBD1 (6 bases). This CDR3 has 13 amino acids. Germline CDR1 and CDR2: SQVVS and ANEGSEA. Trimming left V 5 bases short and J 0 bases short, with 10 bases between. Incomplete CDR3 DNA: TGTAGTTCTTCGGGACATCCAAACTCCGACTACACC. It is translated as CSSSGHPNSDYT. The complete CDR3 reads CSSSGHPNSDYTF. Filled out from reference TRBV30 and TRBJ1-2, the complete variable domain reads SVLLYQKPNRDICQSGTSLKIQCVADSQVVSMFWYQQFQEQSLMLMATANEGSEATYESGFTKDKFPISRPNLTFSTLTVNNARPGDSSIYFCSSSGHPNSDYTFGSGTRLLVI.

This clone appeared once. All gene names here are mouse names. The CDR3 end falls 1 residue outside the read, so it is completed with the germline J gene. The genes are TRBV19 and TRBJ2-5; the D gene is possibly TRBD2 (6 bases). The V gene's germline CDR1 is FNHDT and CDR2 SITEND (reference sequence). V lost 2 bases and J 4 bases, leaving 11 bases between the germline ends. The CDR3 is made up of 14 amino acids. CDR3 protein: CASSMDLGKDTQYF. CDR3 bases read: TGTGCCAGCAGTATGGATCTGGGGAAAGACACCCAGTAC.

A word on this clone: Gene names follow the mouse nomenclature. Read sequence stops 1 residue before the CDR3 end, and the germline J gene provides the missing end. V gene TRBV1 combines with J gene TRBJ2-1; 9 bases agree with TRBD2. CDR3 length: 14 residues. Germline V gene sequence: CDR1 NSQYPW, CDR2 LRSPGD (reference sequence). Trimming removed 5 bases from V and 3 bases from J; junction bases left unmatched: 2. The CDR3 loop is CTCSPGLGYAEQFF. The DNA read from the CDR3 is TGCACCTGCAGTCCGGGACTGGGCTATGCTGAGCAGTTC.

With respect to this clone: Gene labels here are mouse ones. Read data end 1 residue before the CDR3 end; the end is taken from the germline J gene. This chain uses TRBV29 with TRBJ2-1, with 8 bases fitting TRBD2. The CDR3 contains 16 residues. Per germline, CDR1 MSHET and CDR2 SYDVDS. The V and J ends lost 2 bases and 1 base, in that order; junction bases with no gene match: 4. The CDR3 sequence: CASSLDWGLNYAEQFF. CDR3 DNA, as far as it was read: TGTGCTAGCAGTTTAGACTGGGGCCTCAACTATGCTGAGCAGTTC.

Comments on this clone: Gene names are mouse gene names. The CDR3 is cut off 1 residue early in the read; its end comes from the germline J gene. V usage is TRBV19 and J usage is TRBJ1-3; possibly TRBD1 for D (5 bases). Germline V gene data show CDR1 as FNHDT and CDR2 as SITEND (reference sequence). The ends were cut back, 5 bases at V and 0 bases at J, with 9 bases in the middle. CDR3 length: 14 amino acids. CDR3 protein: CASSGQTSGNTLYF. The covered CDR3 bases are TGTGCCAGCAGCGGACAAACTTCTGGAAATACGCTCTAT.

Remarks on this clone: Any gene name here is a mouse gene name. The CDR3 bases that were read are TGTGCTAGCAGTTTATCAGGGGCCCAAGACACCCAGTAC. This sequence encodes CASSLSGAQDTQY. The CDR3 as a whole reads CASSLSGAQDTQYF. V and J are TRBV29 and TRBJ2-5; D is tentatively TRBD1 or TRBD2 (5 bases each). Sequencing ends 1 residue short of the CDR3 end; the germline J gene provides the rest. The CDR3 contains 14 residues. Trimming stripped 0 bases from V and 2 bases from J, with 6 bases between. The germline CDR1 and CDR2 sequences are MSHET and SYDVDS.